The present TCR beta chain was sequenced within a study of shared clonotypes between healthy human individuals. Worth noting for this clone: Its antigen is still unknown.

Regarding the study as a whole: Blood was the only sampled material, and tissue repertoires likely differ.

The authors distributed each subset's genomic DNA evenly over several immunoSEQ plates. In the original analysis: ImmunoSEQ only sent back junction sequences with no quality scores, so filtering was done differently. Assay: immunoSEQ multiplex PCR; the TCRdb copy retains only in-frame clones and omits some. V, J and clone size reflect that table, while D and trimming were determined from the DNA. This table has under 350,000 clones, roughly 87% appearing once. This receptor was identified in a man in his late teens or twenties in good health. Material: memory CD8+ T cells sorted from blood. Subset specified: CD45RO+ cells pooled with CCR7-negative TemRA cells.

In DNA form, the CDR3 reads TGTGCCAGCAGCTCACGCCCCGGGACAGCGGATGGGACCCAGTACTTC. Protein product: CASSSRPGTADGTQYF. The rearrangement joins TRBV7-9 to TRBJ2-5; TRBD1 aligns across 7 bases. This CDR3 comprises 16 residues. The V gene end was trimmed by 4 bases and the J gene end by 7 bases; junction bases not matched to a gene: 15. In germline, CDR1 is SEHNR, CDR2 FQNEAQ (reference sequence). Full variable domain (outside the CDR3, taken from reference TRBV7-9 and TRBJ2-5): DTGVSQNPRHKITKRGQNVTFRCDPISEHNRLYWYRQTLGQGPEFLTYFQNEAQLEKSRLLSDRFSAERPKGSFSTLEIQRTEQGDSAMYLCASSSRPGTADGTQYFGPGTRLLVL.